This T cell receptor (beta chain) was captured in a study of CXCR3-negative and CXCR3-positive naive CD8 T cells. All TRB cDNA libraries came from 5' RACE performed with UMI labels. TCRdb reanalyzed the 5' RACE reads and collapses them to one entry per CDR3 protein, without DNA. The table lists tens of thousands of distinct CDR3 sequences. About this clonotype itself: Its antigen is as yet unknown.

The CDR3 spans 15 residues. Germline CDR1 MGHRA, CDR2 YSYEKL. Overall study findings and caveats: Diversity in memory CD8+ cells fell much lower than the comparably high levels seen in both naive subsets.

The chain couples TRBV4-1 to TRBJ2-1; there is no DNA to check the TCRdb D call of TRBD1. Sequencing input: naive CXCR3- CD8+ T cells from blood. The subset was: CD45RO-CCR7+CD27+CD95- naive CD8+ T cells lacking CXCR3 (TNR3-). This sequence was found in a human donor in good health. Some clones in this sample may be carry-over from other donors' samples. The CDR3 reads CASNQDQGRYNEQFF.